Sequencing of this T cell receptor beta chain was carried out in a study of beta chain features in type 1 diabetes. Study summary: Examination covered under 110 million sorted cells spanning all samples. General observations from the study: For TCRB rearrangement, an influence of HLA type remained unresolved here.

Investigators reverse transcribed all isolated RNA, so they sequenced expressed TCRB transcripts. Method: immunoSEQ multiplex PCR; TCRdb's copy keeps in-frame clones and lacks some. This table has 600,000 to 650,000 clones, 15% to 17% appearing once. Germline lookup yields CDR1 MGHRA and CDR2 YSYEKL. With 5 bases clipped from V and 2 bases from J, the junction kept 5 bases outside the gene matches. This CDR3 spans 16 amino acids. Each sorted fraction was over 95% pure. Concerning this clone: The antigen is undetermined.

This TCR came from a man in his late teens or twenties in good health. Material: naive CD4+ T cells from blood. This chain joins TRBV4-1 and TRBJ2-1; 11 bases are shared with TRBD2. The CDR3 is CASSEPGLAAYNEQFF. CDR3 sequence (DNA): TGCGCCAGCAGCGAGCCGGGACTAGCGGCCTACAATGAGCAGTTCTTC.